The rows below give T cell receptor beta chains drawn from one sample of a study of T cell responses to AZD1222 COVID-19 vaccine. TCRdb's table, derived via immunoSEQ multiplex PCR, lists solely in-frame clones and lacks some. The sample comprises over 90,000 clones, about 87% of which are singletons, and approximately 22% rests with the top ten. Source: peripheral blood, taken on day 0 of AZD1222 vaccination. The receptors stem from an adult in good health. CDR3s include the opening cysteine and the closing phenylalanine or tryptophan. A D gene is named only where the DNA matches it firmly. For some rows the clone size is stated as once, few or many, or as a class when expanded; others skip it.

.	.	TRBV5-1	TRBJ2-3	TGCGCCAGCAGCCAAGGGGGAATCCGCACAGATACGCAGTATTTT	CASSQGGIRTDTQYF
.	.	TRBV6-5	TRBJ1-4	TGTGCCAGCAGTTACTCAACCGGGGGTGAAAAACTGTTTTTT	CASSYSTGGEKLFF
.	TRBD2	TRBV7-8	TRBJ2-1	TGTGCCAGCAGTCGGACTAGCGGGAGCTCCTACAATGAGCAGTTCTTC	CASSRTSGSSYNEQFF
once	.	TRBV9	TRBJ2-7	TGTGCCAGCAGCGTAGGCCCTAATTCCTACGAGCAGTACTTC	CASSVGPNSYEQYF
.	.	TRBV10-3	TRBJ1-6	TGTGCCATCAGTGAGTCTGACGGGGATTCACCCCTCCACTTT	CAISESDGDSPLHF
.	.	TRBV6-5	TRBJ1-2	TGTGCCAGCAGTCAGCAGTACTATGGCTACACCTTC	CASSQQYYGYTF
.	.	TRBV7-9	TRBJ1-4	TGTGCCAGCAGCGTCGTAGAGGTCCAGGGAAGTGAAAAACTGTTTTTT	CASSVVEVQGSEKLFF
.	TRBD1	TRBV10-3	TRBJ1-5	TGTGCCACCATGGACAGGTCCGATCAGCCCCAGCATTTT	CATMDRSDQPQHF
.	TRBD2	TRBV30	TRBJ2-7	TGTGCCTGGAGTAGACTAGCGGGAGGCGAGCAGTACTTC	CAWSRLAGGEQYF
.	.	TRBV9	TRBJ1-2	TGTGCCAGCAGTCTATCTTTCGGACAGCCCTATGGCTACACCTTC	CASSLSFGQPYGYTF
once	.	TRBV27	TRBJ1-6	TGTGCCAGCAGTTTATCAATGGGGTCCTCACCCCTCCACTTT	CASSLSMGSSPLHF
.	.	TRBV7-9	TRBJ1-4	TGTGCCAGCAGCTTAGGTGGGGCAGCTAATGAAAAACTGTTTTTT	CASSLGGAANEKLFF
.	.	TRBV6-7	TRBJ2-3	TGTGCCACCGGGGGCACAGATACGCAGTATTTT	CATGGTDTQYF
.	.	TRBV6-2/TRBV6-3	TRBJ1-1	TGTGCCAGCAGTCTCCGAGGGACACCGAACACTGAAGCTTTCTTT	CASSLRGTPNTEAFF
.	.	TRBV18	TRBJ1-4	TGTGCCAGCTCACCAATTGAGGGGGCTAATGAAAAACTGTTTTTT	CASSPIEGANEKLFF
.	TRBD2	TRBV6-2/TRBV6-3	TRBJ2-3	TGTGCCAGCAGTTACTCGACTAGCGGGGGGGAGAAGCAGTATTTT	CASSYSTSGGEKQYF
.	.	TRBV6-4	TRBJ2-2	TGTGCCAGCAGTGACCTGAACACCGGGGAGCTGTTTTTT	CASSDLNTGELFF
.	TRBD1	TRBV10-3	TRBJ1-4	TGTGCCATCAGCGAAACCGACAGGGGAGAACTGTTTTTT	CAISETDRGELFF
.	TRBD1	TRBV28	TRBJ1-4	TGTGCCAGCAGGATGACAGGGGGAAAACTGTTTTTT	CASRMTGGKLFF
.	.	TRBV6-2/TRBV6-3	TRBJ1-1	TGTGCCAGCAGTTACTCGATGCAATCCACTGAAGCTTTCTTT	CASSYSMQSTEAFF
.	.	TRBV6-5	TRBJ1-6	TGTGCCAGCAGTTACTCCGATTCGAGGGAATCACCCCTCCACTTT	CASSYSDSRESPLHF
.	TRBD1	TRBV6-5	TRBJ1-2	TGTGCCAGCAGAACGGGACAGAACTATGGCTACACCTTC	CASRTGQNYGYTF
.	.	TRBV7-8	TRBJ2-7	TGTGCCAGCAGCTCCGAGACGGGTGGTGGATACGAGCAGTACTTC	CASSSETGGGYEQYF
.	TRBD1	TRBV5-1	TRBJ1-2	TGCGCCAGCAGCGGTGGGACAGCTAACTATGGCTACACCTTC	CASSGGTANYGYTF
.	.	TRBV10-3	TRBJ1-4	TGTGCCATCAGTGCGTCCACAGGGTCGAGTGAAAAACTGTTTTTT	CAISASTGSSEKLFF
.	TRBD2	TRBV9	TRBJ2-1	TGTGCCAGCAGCGCCGGCGGGACTATTTCCTACAATGAGCAGTTCTTC	CASSAGGTISYNEQFF
.	TRBD1	TRBV6-1	TRBJ1-2	TGTGCCAGCAGTGAGCTGGACAGGGGGAGAGATGGCTACACCTTC	CASSELDRGRDGYTF
.	.	TRBV7-7	TRBJ2-7	TGTGCTAGCAGCTTAGCAGTCCGGGGGCAGGGGAGCGAGCAGTACTTC	CASSLAVRGQGSEQYF
.	.	TRBV10-1	TRBJ1-2	TGCGCCAGCAGTGAACAGGGAACCTATGGCTACACCTTC	CASSEQGTYGYTF
.	.	TRBV10-1	TRBJ2-1	TGCGCCAGCAGCAGCGGTGGGGGAGGCAATGAGCAGTTCTTC	CASSSGGGGNEQFF
.	.	TRBV9	TRBJ2-1	TGTGCCAGCAGCGTACAGTCTACTTCGGGCAATGAGCAGTTCTTC	CASSVQSTSGNEQFF
.	TRBD1	TRBV6-2/TRBV6-3	TRBJ2-2	TGTGCCAGCAGTCGGGGACAGTACTTGAAGGGGGAGCTGTTTTTT	CASSRGQYLKGELFF
.	.	TRBV5-1	TRBJ2-7	TGCGCCAGCAGCTCGGACAGCTACGAGCAGTACTTC	CASSSDSYEQYF
.	TRBD1	TRBV9	TRBJ1-1	TGTGCCAGCAACCCTGATGGACAGGGCCTTACTGAAGCTTTCTTT	CASNPDGQGLTEAFF
.	TRBD2	TRBV6-5	TRBJ2-7	TGTGCCAGCAGTCAAAGCGGGAGTGGCTACGAGCAGTACTTC	CASSQSGSGYEQYF
.	.	TRBV7-9	TRBJ1-6	TGTGCCAGCAGCACTGGGACGGTCCATTCACCCCTCCACTTT	CASSTGTVHSPLHF
.	.	TRBV12-3/TRBV12-4	TRBJ1-6	TGTGCCACTAAAGTCGGGGCCTATTCACCCCTCCACTTT	CATKVGAYSPLHF
.	TRBD1	TRBV30	TRBJ1-2	TGTGCCTGGGGGGACAGGGCTAACTATGGCTACACCTTC	CAWGDRANYGYTF
.	.	TRBV13	TRBJ1-1	TGTGCCAGCAGATTAGCGGGACCGAACACTGAAGCTTTCTTT	CASRLAGPNTEAFF
.	.	TRBV4-1	TRBJ1-1	TGCGCCAGCAGCCAAGGTCTCGGGACCAACACTGAAGCTTTCTTT	CASSQGLGTNTEAFF
once	.	TRBV15	TRBJ1-2	TGTGCCACCAGCAGAGATCAGGCAGGGTCTCACTATGGCTACACCTTC	CATSRDQAGSHYGYTF
.	.	TRBV3-1/TRBV3-2	TRBJ1-3	TGTGCCAGCAGCCAAGTCAGGACAGCCACCGACTCTGGAAACACCATATATTTT	CASSQVRTATDSGNTIYF
.	TRBD2	TRBV3-1/TRBV3-2	TRBJ2-3	TGTGCCAGCAGCCACAACGCGGGAGGGGGAACAGATACGCAGTATTTT	CASSHNAGGGTDTQYF
.	.	TRBV2	TRBJ2-3	TGTGCCAGCAGTGGACTAGGGGGCGTCACAGATACGCAGTATTTT	CASSGLGGVTDTQYF
.	.	TRBV7-3	TRBJ2-2	TGTGCCAGCAGCTCGACGGACACCGGGGAGCTGTTTTTT	CASSSTDTGELFF
.	TRBD1	TRBV6-4	TRBJ1-2	TGTGCCAGCAGGGCTGGACAGGGGGCTGGCTACACCTTC	CASRAGQGAGYTF
.	TRBD2	TRBV27	TRBJ2-4	TGTGCCAGCAGTTCCCCAACTGCTAGCGGATACATTCAGTACTTC	CASSSPTASGYIQYF
.	.	TRBV7-9	TRBJ1-1	TGTGCCAGCGGCTGGACGGTTCGGATGAACACTGAAGCTTTCTTT	CASGWTVRMNTEAFF
.	TRBD2	TRBV2	TRBJ2-1	TGTGCCAGCTCTCTAGCGGGATACAATGAGCAGTTCTTC	CASSLAGYNEQFF
.	.	TRBV27	TRBJ1-5	TGTGCCAGCAGTTTAGGTTCAGGGGTCTACAATCAGCCCCAGCATTTT	CASSLGSGVYNQPQHF
once	TRBD2	TRBV7-2	TRBJ2-2	TGTGCCAGCAGCCGGGGGGTTGGGAACACCGGGGAGCTGTTTTTT	CASSRGVGNTGELFF
once	TRBD1	TRBV29-1	TRBJ1-1	TGCAGCGTTGTTACAGGGGGGAGTAGGGCCACTGAAGCTTTCTTT	CSVVTGGSRATEAFF
.	.	TRBV10-1	TRBJ2-4	TGCGCCAGGATGGAGCTACCTCTCCCCCTAGCCAAAAACATTCAGTACTTC	CARMELPLPLAKNIQYF
.	TRBD1	TRBV5-1	TRBJ2-7	TGCGCCAGCAGGTACGGGACAGTAAGCGAGCAGTACTTC	CASRYGTVSEQYF
once	.	TRBV6-2/TRBV6-3	TRBJ2-3	TGTGCCAGCAGTTACACGAACCCCCCACAGGAGAGGACAGATACGCAGTATTTT	CASSYTNPPQERTDTQYF
.	TRBD1	TRBV10-1	TRBJ2-1	TGCGCCAGCAGTGAGTCGGTCGGGACAGGCTACAATGAGCAGTTCTTC	CASSESVGTGYNEQFF
.	.	TRBV19	TRBJ1-1	TGTGCCAGTAGTATCTCCCGGAACACTGAAGCTTTCTTT	CASSISRNTEAFF